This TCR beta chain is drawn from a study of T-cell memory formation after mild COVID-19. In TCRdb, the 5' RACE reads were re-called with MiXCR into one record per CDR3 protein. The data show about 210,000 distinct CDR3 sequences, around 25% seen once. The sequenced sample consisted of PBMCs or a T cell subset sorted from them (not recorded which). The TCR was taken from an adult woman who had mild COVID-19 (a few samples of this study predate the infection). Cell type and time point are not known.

The CDR3 protein is CASSQDPSGANVLTF. In nucleotides, the CDR3 is TGCGCCAGCAGCCAGGACCCCTCTGGGGCCAACGTCCTGACTTTC. The V gene is TRBV5-1, the J gene TRBJ2-6; D is uncertain. The CDR3 loop spans 15 amino acids. CDR1 and CDR2 (germline): SGHRS, YFSETQ. V was cut by 4 bases and J by 0 bases, with 8 bases left in between.